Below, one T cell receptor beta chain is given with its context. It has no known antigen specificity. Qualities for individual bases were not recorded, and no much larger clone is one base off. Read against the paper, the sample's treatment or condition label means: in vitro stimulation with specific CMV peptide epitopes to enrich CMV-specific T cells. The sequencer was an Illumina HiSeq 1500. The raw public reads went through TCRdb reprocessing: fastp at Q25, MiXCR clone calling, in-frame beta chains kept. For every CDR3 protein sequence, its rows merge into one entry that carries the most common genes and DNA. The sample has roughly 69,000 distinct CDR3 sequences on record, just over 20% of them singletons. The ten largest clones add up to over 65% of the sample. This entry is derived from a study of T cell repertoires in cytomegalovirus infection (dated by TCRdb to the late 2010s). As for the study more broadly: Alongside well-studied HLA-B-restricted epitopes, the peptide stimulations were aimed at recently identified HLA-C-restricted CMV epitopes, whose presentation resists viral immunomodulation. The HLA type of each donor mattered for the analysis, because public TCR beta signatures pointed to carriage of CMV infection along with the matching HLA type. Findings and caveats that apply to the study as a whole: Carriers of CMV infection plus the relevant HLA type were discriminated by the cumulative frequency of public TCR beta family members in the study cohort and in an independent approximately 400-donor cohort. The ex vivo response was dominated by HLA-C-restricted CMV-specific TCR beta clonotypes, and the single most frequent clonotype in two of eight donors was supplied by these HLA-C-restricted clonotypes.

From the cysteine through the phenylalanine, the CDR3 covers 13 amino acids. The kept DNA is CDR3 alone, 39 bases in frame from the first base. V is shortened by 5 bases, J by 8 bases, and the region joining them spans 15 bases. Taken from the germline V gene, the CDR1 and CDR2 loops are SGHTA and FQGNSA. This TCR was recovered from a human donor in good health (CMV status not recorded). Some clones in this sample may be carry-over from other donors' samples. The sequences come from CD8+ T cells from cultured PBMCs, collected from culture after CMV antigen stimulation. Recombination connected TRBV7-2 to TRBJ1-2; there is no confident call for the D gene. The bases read TGTGCCAGCAGCCTTATCATTATGGGAGGCTACACCTTC. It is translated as CASSLIIMGGYTF.